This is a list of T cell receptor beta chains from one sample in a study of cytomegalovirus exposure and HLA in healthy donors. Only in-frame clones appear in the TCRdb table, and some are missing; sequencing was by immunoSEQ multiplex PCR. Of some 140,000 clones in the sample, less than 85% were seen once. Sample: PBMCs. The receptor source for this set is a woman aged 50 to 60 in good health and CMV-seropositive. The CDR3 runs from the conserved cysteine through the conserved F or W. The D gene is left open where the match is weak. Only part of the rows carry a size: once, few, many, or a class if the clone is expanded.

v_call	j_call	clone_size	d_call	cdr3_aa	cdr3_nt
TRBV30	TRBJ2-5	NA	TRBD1	CAWSKTGRVEETQYF	TGTGCCTGGTCCAAGACAGGGCGGGTAGAGGAGACCCAGTACTTC
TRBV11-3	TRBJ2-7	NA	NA	CASSLAQGYEQYF	TGTGCCAGCAGCTTAGCCCAGGGTTACGAGCAGTACTTC
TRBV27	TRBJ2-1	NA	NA	CASSLGGYNEQFF	TGTGCCAGCAGTTTAGGAGGTTACAATGAGCAGTTCTTC
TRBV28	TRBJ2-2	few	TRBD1	CASSSRTGGTGELFF	TGTGCCAGCAGTTCGAGGACAGGGGGCACCGGGGAGCTGTTTTTT
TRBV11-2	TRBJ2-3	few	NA	CASSIDSSRTDTQYF	TGTGCCAGCAGCATAGATAGCAGCCGCACAGATACGCAGTATTTT
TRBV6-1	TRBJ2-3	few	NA	CASSVAGTTDTQYF	TGTGCCAGCAGTGTGGCAGGAACCACAGATACGCAGTATTTT
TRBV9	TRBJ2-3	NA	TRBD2	CASSVVGGYTDTQYF	TGTGCCAGCAGCGTAGTGGGGGGGTACACAGATACGCAGTATTTT
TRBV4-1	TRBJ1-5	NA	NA	CASSQGYGSDQPQHF	TGCGCCAGCAGCCAAGGGTACGGTTCCGATCAGCCCCAGCATTTT
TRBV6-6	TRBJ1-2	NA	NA	CASSSPGQPRGYTF	TGTGCCAGCAGTTCACCAGGACAGCCCAGAGGCTACACCTTC
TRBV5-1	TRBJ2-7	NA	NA	CASSLVSPGSSYEQYF	TGCGCCAGCAGCTTGGTCTCTCCGGGTAGCTCCTACGAGCAGTACTTC
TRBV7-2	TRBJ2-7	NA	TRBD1	CASSRDRSYEQYF	TGTGCCAGCAGCCGGGACAGGTCCTACGAGCAGTACTTC
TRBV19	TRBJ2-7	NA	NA	CASSRAGPADYEQYF	TGTGCCAGTAGTAGGGCGGGGCCGGCCGACTACGAGCAGTACTTC
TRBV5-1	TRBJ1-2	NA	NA	CASSLEQVDYYGYTF	TGCGCCAGCAGCTTGGAACAGGTTGACTACTATGGCTACACCTTC
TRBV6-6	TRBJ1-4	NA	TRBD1	CASTSGQGKEKLFF	TGTGCCAGCACCTCCGGACAGGGGAAAGAAAAACTGTTTTTT
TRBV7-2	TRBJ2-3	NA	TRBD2	CASSLASGRTDTQYF	TGTGCCAGCAGCTTGGCGAGCGGGAGGACAGATACGCAGTATTTT
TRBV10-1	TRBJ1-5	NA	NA	CASRHIPDSTKDSNQPQHF	TGCGCCAGCAGACATATCCCGGACAGTACAAAGGATAGCAATCAGCCCCAGCATTTT
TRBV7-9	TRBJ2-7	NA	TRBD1	CASSSTPQGIYEQYF	TGTGCCAGCAGCTCCACCCCACAGGGGATCTACGAGCAGTACTTC
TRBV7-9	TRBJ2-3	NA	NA	CASSSPPPGGEGSDTQYF	TGTGCCAGCAGCTCGCCTCCACCGGGCGGGGAAGGGTCAGATACGCAGTATTTT
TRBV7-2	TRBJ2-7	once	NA	CASSSGTYGYEQYF	TGTGCCAGCAGCTCAGGGACATACGGCTACGAGCAGTACTTC
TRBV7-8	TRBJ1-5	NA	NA	CASSEGDRGNQPQHF	TGTGCCAGCAGCGAGGGGGATCGGGGCAATCAGCCCCAGCATTTT
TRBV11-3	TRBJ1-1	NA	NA	CASSAPGDTEAFF	TGTGCCAGCAGCGCACCCGGGGACACTGAAGCTTTCTTT
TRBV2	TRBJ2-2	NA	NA	CASSESDLAVGELFF	TGTGCCAGCAGTGAGTCAGACTTGGCGGTCGGGGAGCTGTTTTTT
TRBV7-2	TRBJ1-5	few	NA	CASNDRNQPQHF	TGTGCCAGCAACGACAGGAATCAGCCCCAGCATTTT
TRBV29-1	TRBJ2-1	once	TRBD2	CSVETGGYNEQFF	TGCAGCGTTGAGACGGGGGGCTACAATGAGCAGTTCTTC
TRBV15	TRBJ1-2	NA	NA	CATSRVGGPYGYTF	TGTGCCACCAGCAGAGTCGGGGGACCTTATGGCTACACCTTC
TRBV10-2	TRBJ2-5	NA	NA	CASSEAGVQETQYF	TGCGCCAGCAGTGAGGCCGGAGTCCAAGAGACCCAGTACTTC
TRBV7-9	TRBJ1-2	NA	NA	CASSPPLKDIGYTF	TGTGCCAGCAGCCCTCCCCTAAAGGACATTGGCTACACCTTC
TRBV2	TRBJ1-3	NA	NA	CASSDLFSGNTIYF	TGTGCCAGCAGTGATCTGTTCTCTGGAAACACCATATATTTT
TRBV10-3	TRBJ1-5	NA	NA	CAITAGGNQPQHF	TGTGCCATCACCGCAGGGGGCAATCAGCCCCAGCATTTT
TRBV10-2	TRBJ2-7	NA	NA	CASGSLGANEQYF	TGCGCCAGCGGGTCCCTAGGCGCAAACGAGCAGTACTTC
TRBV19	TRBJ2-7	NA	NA	CASSIGHVYEQYF	TGTGCCAGTAGTATCGGACACGTCTACGAGCAGTACTTC
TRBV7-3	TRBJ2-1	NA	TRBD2	CASSPSGGVNNEQFF	TGTGCCAGCAGCCCAAGCGGGGGGGTAAACAATGAGCAGTTCTTC
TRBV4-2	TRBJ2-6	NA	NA	CASSQEEASVSGANVLTF	TGTGCCAGCAGCCAAGAAGAGGCCTCAGTCTCTGGGGCCAACGTCCTGACTTTC
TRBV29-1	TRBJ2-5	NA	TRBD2	CSVGTSGGTETQYF	TGCAGCGTCGGGACTAGCGGGGGGACAGAGACCCAGTACTTC
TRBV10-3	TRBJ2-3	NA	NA	CAISDAGIGTDTQYF	TGTGCCATCAGTGACGCAGGGATTGGCACAGATACGCAGTATTTT
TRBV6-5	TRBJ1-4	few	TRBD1	CASSYSITGTELFF	TGTGCCAGCAGTTACTCTATAACCGGGACAGAACTGTTTTTT
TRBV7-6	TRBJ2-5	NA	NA	CASSEEETQYF	TGTGCCAGCAGCGAGGAAGAGACCCAGTACTTC
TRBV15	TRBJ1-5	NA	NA	CATSRLGETQPQHF	TGTGCCACCAGCAGATTGGGAGAAACTCAGCCCCAGCATTTT
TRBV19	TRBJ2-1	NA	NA	CASSISQNNEQFF	TGTGCCAGTAGTATCTCACAGAACAATGAGCAGTTCTTC
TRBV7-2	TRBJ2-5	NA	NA	CASSSKAGLETQYF	TGTGCCAGCAGCTCTAAGGCAGGGTTGGAGACCCAGTACTTC
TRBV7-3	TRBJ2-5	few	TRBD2	CASSPNGLAGETQYF	TGTGCCAGCAGCCCCAACGGACTAGCGGGGGAGACCCAGTACTTC
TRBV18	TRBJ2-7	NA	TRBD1	CASSPPGQPYEQYF	TGTGCCAGCTCACCACCGGGACAGCCCTACGAGCAGTACTTC